This T cell receptor (beta chain) is drawn from a study of beta chain features in type 1 diabetes. Germline V lookup: CDR1 SQVTM, CDR2 ANQGSEA. CDR3 length equals 14 residues. V gave up 0 bases and J gave up 11 bases; unmatched junction bases: 9. Isolated RNA was reverse transcribed in full, so expressed TCRB transcripts were sequenced. Repertoires were generated with immunoSEQ multiplex PCR, while TCRdb's copy carries only in-frame clones and drops some. The sample records some 220,000 clones, approximately 10% being singletons. This clone was observed a handful of times. The same CDR3 is also encoded by other DNA sequences in this sample.

The sequenced material came from central memory CD4+ T cells from blood. The TCR originated in a man aged 18 to 30 in good health. The chain employs TRBV29-1 and TRBJ2-3; 9 bases are a match to TRBD1. The DNA for the CDR3 is TGCAGCGTTGAAGATCGGGGACAGGGTTTGGGGCAGTATTTT. As protein: CSVEDRGQGLGQYF.